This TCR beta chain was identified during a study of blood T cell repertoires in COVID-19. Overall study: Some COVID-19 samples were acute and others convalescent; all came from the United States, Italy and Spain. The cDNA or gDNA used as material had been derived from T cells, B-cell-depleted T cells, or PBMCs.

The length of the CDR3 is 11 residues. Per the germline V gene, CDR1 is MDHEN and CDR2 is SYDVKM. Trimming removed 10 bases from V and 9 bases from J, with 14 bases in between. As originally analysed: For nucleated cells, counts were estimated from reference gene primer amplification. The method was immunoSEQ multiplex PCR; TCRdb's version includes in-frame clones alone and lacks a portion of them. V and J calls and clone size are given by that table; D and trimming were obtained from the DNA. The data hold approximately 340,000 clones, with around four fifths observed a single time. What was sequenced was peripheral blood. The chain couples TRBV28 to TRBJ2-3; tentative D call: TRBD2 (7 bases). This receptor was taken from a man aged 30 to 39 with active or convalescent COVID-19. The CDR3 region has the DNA TGTGCCACCGTTGGGGGGGCCACGCAGTATTTT. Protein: CATVGGATQYF.